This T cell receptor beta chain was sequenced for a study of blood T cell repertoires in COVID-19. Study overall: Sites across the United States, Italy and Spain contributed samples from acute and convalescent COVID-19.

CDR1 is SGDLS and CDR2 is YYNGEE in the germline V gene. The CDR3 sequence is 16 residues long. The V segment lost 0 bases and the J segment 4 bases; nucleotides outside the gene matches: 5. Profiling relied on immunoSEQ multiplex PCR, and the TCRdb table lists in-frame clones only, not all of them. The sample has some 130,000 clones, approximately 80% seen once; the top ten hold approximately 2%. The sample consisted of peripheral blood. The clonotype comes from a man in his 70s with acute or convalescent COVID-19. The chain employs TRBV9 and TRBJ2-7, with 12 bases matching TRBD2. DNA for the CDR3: TGTGCCAGCAGCGTAGGTCCTAGCGGGGGGGCTTACGAGCAGTACTTC. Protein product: CASSVGPSGGAYEQYF.